This T cell receptor (beta chain) was identified during a study of vaccination and CD4 T cells after COVID-19. Across the study: Each participant was administered two doses of a vaccine, which was either BNT162b2 or mRNA-1273. Collection of post-vaccine samples followed dose two by a median approximately 68 days, spanning a range of 14 to 241. Sampling post-COVID took place a median around 100 days after diagnosis (range 35 to 161).

The time point here: late sampling 161 to 241 days after vaccination in a few convalescent patients. This sample's treatment: approximately nine-day PBMC culture with coronavirus spike peptide pools or control peptides (ViraFEST assay). Concerning this clonotype: No antigen is known for it.

Sequenced with the Oncomine TCR Beta short-read assay was DNA taken from cultured CD4+ T cells. TCRdb independently ran MiXCR on the PCR reads; one entry per CDR3 protein. The sample lists about 20,000 distinct CDR3 sequences, around 37% occurring once. The junction had 2 bases not matched to a gene; V was cut back by 2 bases and J by 3 bases. The CDR3 length is 14 residues. Germline values: CDR1 ENHRY, CDR2 SYGVKD. The specimen was CD4+ T cells from blood, cultured in vitro, collected about 7 months after SARS-CoV-2 vaccination. The TCR originated in a human donor who had recovered from COVID-19. This chain connects TRBV10-3 to TRBJ2-5; 8 nucleotides line up with TRBD1. The CDR3, as DNA: TGTGCCATCAGTGAGAGGGACAGGAAAGAGACCCAGTACTTC. It specifies CAISERDRKETQYF.